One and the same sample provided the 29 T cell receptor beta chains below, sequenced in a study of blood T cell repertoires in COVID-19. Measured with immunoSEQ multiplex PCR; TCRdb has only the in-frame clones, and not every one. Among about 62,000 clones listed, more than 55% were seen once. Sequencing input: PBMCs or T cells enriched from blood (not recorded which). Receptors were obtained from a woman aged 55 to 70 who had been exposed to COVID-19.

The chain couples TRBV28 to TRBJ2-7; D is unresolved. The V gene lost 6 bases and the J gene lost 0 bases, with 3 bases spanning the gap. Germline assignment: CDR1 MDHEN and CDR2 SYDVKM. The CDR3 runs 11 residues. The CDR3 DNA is TGTGCCAGCAGCAACTCCTACGAGCAGTACTTC. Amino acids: CASSNSYEQYF.

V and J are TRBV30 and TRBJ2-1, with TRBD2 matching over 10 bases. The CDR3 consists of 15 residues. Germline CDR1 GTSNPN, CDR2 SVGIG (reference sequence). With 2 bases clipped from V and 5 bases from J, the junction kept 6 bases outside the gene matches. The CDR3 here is CAWSFSGRTDNEQFF. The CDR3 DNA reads TGTGCCTGGAGTTTTAGCGGGAGGACCGACAATGAGCAGTTCTTC.

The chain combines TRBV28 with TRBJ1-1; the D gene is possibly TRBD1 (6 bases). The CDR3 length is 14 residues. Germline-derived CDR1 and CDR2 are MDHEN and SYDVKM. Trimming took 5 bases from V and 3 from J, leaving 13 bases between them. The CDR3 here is CASSAQGSHTEAFF. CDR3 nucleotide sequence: TGTGCCAGCAGTGCTCAGGGGAGCCACACTGAAGCTTTCTTT.

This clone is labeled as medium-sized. CDR3 DNA: TGTGCCAGTAGTATAGATAGTAGGGGCTCCTACAATGAGCAGTTCTTC. Amino acids: CASSIDSRGSYNEQFF. The chain employs TRBV19 and TRBJ2-1, with a possible D match to TRBD1 (5 bases). V lost 0 bases and J lost 0, with 9 bases in between. CDR3 size: 16 residues. CDR1 LNHDA and CDR2 SQIVND come from the germline V gene (reference sequence).

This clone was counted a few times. CDR3 sequence (DNA): TGTGCCAGTAGCGACAGTCTTAAGGACACTGAAGCTTTCTTT. Translation: CASSDSLKDTEAFF. The genes are TRBV19 and TRBJ1-1, with a tentative D call TRBD1 (5 bases). Trimming removed 6 bases from V and 3 bases from J, with 14 bases in between. Germline assignment: CDR1 LNHDA and CDR2 SQIVND (reference sequence). CDR3 length: 14 amino acids.

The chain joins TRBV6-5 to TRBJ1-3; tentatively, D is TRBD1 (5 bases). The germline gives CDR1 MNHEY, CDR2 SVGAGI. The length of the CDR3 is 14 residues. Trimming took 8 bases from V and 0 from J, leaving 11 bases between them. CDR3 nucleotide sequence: TGTGCCAGCCGGGACTCCTTCTCTGGAAACACCATATATTTT. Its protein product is CASRDSFSGNTIYF.

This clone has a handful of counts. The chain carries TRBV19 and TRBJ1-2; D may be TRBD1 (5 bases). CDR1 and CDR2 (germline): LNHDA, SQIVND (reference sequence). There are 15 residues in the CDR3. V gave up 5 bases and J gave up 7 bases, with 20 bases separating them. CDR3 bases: TGTGCCAGTAGTTTAAACCGGGCTCTCAGGGTTGGCTACACCTTC. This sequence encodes CASSLNRALRVGYTF. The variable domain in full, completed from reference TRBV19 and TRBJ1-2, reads DGGITQSPKYLFRKEGQNVTLSCEQNLNHDAMYWYRQDPGQGLRLIYYSQIVNDFQKGDIAEGYSVSREKKESFPLTVTSAQKNPTAFYLCASSLNRALRVGYTFGSGTRLTVV.

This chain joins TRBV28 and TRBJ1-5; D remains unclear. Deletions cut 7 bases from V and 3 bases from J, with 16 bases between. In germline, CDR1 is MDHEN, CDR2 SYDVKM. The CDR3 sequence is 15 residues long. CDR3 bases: TGTGCCAGCACATTGGCAATCAATCACAATCAGCCCCAGCATTTT. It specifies CASTLAINHNQPQHF.

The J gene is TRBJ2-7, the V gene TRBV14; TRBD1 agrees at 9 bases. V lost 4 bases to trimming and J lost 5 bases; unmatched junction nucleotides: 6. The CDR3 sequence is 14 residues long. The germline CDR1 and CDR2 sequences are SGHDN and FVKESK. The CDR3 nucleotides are TGTGCCAGCAGCCCGCCGGGACAGGGAAACGAGCAGTACTTC. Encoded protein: CASSPPGQGNEQYF.

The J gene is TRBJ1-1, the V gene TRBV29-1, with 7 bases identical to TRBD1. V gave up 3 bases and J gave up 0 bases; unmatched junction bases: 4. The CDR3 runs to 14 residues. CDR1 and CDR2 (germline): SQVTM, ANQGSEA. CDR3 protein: CSVEETGLNTEAFF. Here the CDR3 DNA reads TGCAGCGTTGAGGAGACAGGGCTGAACACTGAAGCTTTCTTT.

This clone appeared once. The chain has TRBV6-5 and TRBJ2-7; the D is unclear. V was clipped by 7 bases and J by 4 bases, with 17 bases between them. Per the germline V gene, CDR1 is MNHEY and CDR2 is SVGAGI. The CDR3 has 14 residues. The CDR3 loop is CASTRKLAGYEQYF. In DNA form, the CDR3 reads TGTGCCAGCACCCGGAAGTTGGCAGGTTACGAGCAGTACTTC.

The CDR3 spells CASSLGRLGQGAGYTF. The DNA of the CDR3 is TGTGCCAGCAGCCTGGGGCGTCTGGGACAGGGCGCCGGCTACACCTTC. This chain joins TRBV3-1 (or the pseudogene TRBV3-2) and TRBJ1-2; TRBD1 matches at 9 bases. The CDR3 has 16 residues. The trim removed 4 bases at V and 8 bases at J, leaving 14 bases unmatched. Germline V CDR1 and CDR2: LGHDT, YNNKEL (reference sequence).

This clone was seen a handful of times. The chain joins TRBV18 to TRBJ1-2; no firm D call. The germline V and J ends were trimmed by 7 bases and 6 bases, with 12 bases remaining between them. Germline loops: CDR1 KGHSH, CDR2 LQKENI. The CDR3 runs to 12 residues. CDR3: CASCQVLDGYTF. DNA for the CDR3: TGTGCCAGCTGTCAGGTATTGGATGGCTACACCTTC. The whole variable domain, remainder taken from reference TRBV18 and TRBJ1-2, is NAGVMQNPRHLVRRRGQEARLRCSPMKGHSHVYWYRQLPEEGLKFMVYLQKENIIDESGMPKERFSAEFPKEGPSILRIQQVVRGDSAAYFCASCQVLDGYTFGSGTRLTVV.

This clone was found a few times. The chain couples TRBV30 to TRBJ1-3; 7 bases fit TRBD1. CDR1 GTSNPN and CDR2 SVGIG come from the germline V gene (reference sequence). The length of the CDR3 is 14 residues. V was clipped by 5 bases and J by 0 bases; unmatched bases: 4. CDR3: CAWSGTVSGNTIYF. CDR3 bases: TGTGCCTGGTCCGGGACAGTCTCTGGAAACACCATATATTTT.

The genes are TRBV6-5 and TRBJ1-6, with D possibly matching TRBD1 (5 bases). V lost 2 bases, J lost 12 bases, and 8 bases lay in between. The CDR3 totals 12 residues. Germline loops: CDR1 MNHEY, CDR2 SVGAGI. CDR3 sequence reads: CASSYRGGPLHF. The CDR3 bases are TGTGCCAGCAGTTACAGGGGAGGACCCCTCCACTTT.

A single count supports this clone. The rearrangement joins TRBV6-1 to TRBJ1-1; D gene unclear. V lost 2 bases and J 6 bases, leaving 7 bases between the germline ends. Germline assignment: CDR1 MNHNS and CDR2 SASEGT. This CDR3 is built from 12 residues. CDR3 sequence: CASSEFPAEAFF. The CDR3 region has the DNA TGTGCCAGCAGTGAATTCCCCGCTGAAGCTTTCTTT.

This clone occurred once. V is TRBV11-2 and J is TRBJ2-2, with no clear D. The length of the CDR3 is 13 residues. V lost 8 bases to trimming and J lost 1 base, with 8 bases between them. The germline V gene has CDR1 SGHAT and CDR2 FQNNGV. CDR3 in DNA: TGTGCCAGCCGGCCGGGGAACACCGGGGAGCTGTTTTTT. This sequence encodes CASRPGNTGELFF.

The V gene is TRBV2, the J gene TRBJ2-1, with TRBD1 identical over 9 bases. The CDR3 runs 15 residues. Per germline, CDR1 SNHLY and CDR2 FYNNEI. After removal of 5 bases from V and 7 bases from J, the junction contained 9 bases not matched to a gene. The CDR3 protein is CASSYTGGAENEQFF. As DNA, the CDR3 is TGTGCCAGCAGTTACACAGGGGGCGCAGAAAATGAGCAGTTCTTC.

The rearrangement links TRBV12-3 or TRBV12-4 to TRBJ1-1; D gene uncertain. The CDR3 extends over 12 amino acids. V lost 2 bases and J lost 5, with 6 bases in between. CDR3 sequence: CASSLRETEAFF. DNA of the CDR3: TGTGCCAGCAGTTTAAGGGAGACTGAAGCTTTCTTT.

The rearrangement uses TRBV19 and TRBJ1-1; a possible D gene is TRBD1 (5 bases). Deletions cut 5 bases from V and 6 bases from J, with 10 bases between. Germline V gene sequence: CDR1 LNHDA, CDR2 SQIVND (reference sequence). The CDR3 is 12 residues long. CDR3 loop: CASSAQESEAFF. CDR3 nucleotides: TGTGCCAGTAGTGCACAGGAGTCTGAAGCTTTCTTT.

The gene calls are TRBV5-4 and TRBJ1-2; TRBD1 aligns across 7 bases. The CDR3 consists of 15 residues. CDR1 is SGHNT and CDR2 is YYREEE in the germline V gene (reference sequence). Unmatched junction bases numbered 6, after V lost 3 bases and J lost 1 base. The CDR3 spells CASSWWDSHNYGYTF. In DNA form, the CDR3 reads TGTGCCAGCAGCTGGTGGGACAGCCATAACTATGGCTACACCTTC.

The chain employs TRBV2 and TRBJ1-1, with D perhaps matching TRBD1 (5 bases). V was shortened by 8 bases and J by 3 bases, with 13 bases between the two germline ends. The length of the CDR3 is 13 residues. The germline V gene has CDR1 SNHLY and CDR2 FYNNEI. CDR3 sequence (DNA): TGTGCCAGCTCCCGTGGGGGGGACACTGAAGCTTTCTTT. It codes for CASSRGGDTEAFF.

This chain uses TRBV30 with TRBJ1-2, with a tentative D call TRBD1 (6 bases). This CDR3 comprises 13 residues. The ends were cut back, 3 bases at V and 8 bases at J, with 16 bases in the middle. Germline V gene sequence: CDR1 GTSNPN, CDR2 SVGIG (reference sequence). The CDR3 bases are TGTGCCTGGAGAAGGCAGGGGAAGGGAGGCTACACCTTC. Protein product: CAWRRQGKGGYTF.

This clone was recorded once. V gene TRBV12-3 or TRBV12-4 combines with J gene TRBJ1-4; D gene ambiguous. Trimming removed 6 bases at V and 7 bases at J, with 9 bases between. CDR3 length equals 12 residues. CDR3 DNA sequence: TGTGCCAGCAGCAGCGTCCGTGAAAAACTGTTTTTT. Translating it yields CASSSVREKLFF.

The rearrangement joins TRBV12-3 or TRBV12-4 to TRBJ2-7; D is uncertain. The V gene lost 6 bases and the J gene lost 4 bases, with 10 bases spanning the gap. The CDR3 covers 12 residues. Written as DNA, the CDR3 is TGTGCCAGCAGAAACGACATTTACGAGCAGTACTTC. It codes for CASRNDIYEQYF.

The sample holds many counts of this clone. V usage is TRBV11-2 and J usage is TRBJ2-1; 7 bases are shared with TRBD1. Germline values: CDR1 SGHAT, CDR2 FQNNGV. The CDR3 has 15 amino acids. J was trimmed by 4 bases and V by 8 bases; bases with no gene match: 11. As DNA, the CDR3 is TGTGCCAGCGTGAGGGGGACAGCCGTTTACAATGAGCAGTTCTTC. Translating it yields CASVRGTAVYNEQFF.

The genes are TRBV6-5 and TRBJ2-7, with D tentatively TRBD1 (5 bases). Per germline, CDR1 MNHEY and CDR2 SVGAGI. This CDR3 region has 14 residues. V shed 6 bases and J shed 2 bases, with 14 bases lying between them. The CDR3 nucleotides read TGTGCCAGCAGCTATATACAGGATCCCTACGAGCAGTACTTC. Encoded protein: CASSYIQDPYEQYF.

CDR3 coding DNA: TGTGCCAGTAGTATAAGCTCCGGGACTAAAGAGACCCAGTACTTC. Translation gives CASSISSGTKETQYF. V usage is TRBV19 and J usage is TRBJ2-5; 7 nucleotides align to TRBD2. V dropped 2 bases and J dropped 3; count of bases not matched to a gene: 6. The CDR3 spans 15 residues. CDR1 is LNHDA and CDR2 is SQIVND in the germline V gene (reference sequence).

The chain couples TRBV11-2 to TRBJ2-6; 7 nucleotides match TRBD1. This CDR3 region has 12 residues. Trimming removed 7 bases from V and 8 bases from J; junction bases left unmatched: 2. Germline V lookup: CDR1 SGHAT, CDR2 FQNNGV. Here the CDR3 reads CASKTGPNVLTF. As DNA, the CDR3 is TGTGCCAGCAAGACAGGGCCCAACGTCCTGACTTTC.